The 6 T cell receptor beta chains reported below all come from one sample, sequenced in a study of shared T cell receptors in the human thymus. The protocol was immunoSEQ multiplex PCR, while the TCRdb copy is restricted to in-frame clones and leaves out a portion. The sample lists hundreds of thousands of clones, about 87% occurring once. The same sample was also studied in work on human thymus T cells.

Sequencing was done on a sample of thymocytes. All receptors derive from a boy in the first two years of life with a congenital heart defect.

V is TRBV14 and J is TRBJ2-2, with D unresolved. V was clipped by 4 bases and J by 6 bases, with 9 bases between them. CDR3 length: 13 residues. Germline CDR1 SGHDN, CDR2 FVKESK. This CDR3 reads CASSPLSPGELFF. The CDR3, as DNA: TGTGCCAGCAGCCCCCTTTCCCCCGGGGAGCTGTTTTTT. Complete variable domain (other parts from reference TRBV14 and TRBJ2-2): EAGVTQFPSHSVIEKGQTVTLRCDPISGHDNLYWYRRVMGKEIKFLLHFVKESKQDESGMPNNRFLAERTGGTYSTLKVQPAELEDSGVYFCASSPLSPGELFFGEGSRLTVL.

This chain connects TRBV5-1 to TRBJ2-7; D perhaps matches TRBD2 (5 bases). The CDR3 spans 16 residues. Trimming cost V 0 bases and J 3 bases, with 16 bases left between them. Per the germline V gene, CDR1 is SGHRS and CDR2 is YFSETQ. The DNA for the CDR3 is TGCGCCAGCAGCTTGGGGCAGGCGGGCACTTTCTACGAGCAGTACTTC. This sequence encodes CASSLGQAGTFYEQYF.

The chain is built from TRBV21-1 and TRBJ1-4; the DNA was not used to check the table's D call, TRBD1. TRBV21-1 constitutes a pseudogene. This CDR3 is 16 amino acids long. This chain's CDR3 is CASSKRTNATNEKLFF. The DNA of the CDR3 is TGTGCCAGCAGCAAGAGGACAAACGCAACTAATGAAAAACTGTTTTTT.

The chain is built from TRBV28 and TRBJ2-7; TRBD2 is a possible D gene (5 bases). The CDR3 is made up of 13 amino acids. V was cut by 6 bases and J by 3 bases, with 12 bases left in between. The V gene's germline CDR1 is MDHEN and CDR2 SYDVKM. The CDR3: CASSPGLHYEQYF. The CDR3 nucleotides are TGTGCCAGCAGCCCTGGACTGCACTACGAGCAGTACTTC.

The chain carries TRBV2 and TRBJ2-3, with D maybe TRBD1 (6 bases). Trimming pared 1 base from V and 2 bases from J, leaving 13 bases between. The CDR3 contains 16 residues. Germline lookup yields CDR1 SNHLY and CDR2 FYNNEI. The CDR3 here is CASSEEAGDDTDTQYF. The CDR3 nucleotides are TGTGCCAGCAGTGAAGAGGCAGGGGATGACACAGATACGCAGTATTTT. The full variable domain, with the rest looked up from reference TRBV2 and TRBJ2-3, is EPEVTQTPSHQVTQMGQEVILRCVPISNHLYFYWYRQILGQKVEFLVSFYNNEISEKSEIFDDQFSVERPDGSNFTLKIRSTKLEDSAMYFCASSEEAGDDTDTQYFGPGTRLTVL.

This chain joins TRBV6-1 and TRBJ2-7; D is undetermined. V lost 7 bases and J lost 2, with 15 bases in between. The CDR3 is made up of 14 amino acids. The V gene's germline CDR1 is MNHNS and CDR2 SASEGT. DNA of the CDR3: TGTGCCAGCAAGCCCGAACCGATTACCTACGAGCAGTACTTC. Protein product: CASKPEPITYEQYF.